This is a list of T cell receptor beta chains from one sample in a study of CD8 T cells in Susac syndrome. TCRdb fed the immunoSEQ multiplex PCR reads into MiXCR, producing one record per CDR3 protein. Of fewer than 150,000 distinct CDR3 sequences listed, 90% to 95% are singletons. The sequenced sample was CD4+ T cells from PBMCs. The receptors here all came from a human donor in good health. CDR3s include the opening cysteine and the closing phenylalanine or tryptophan. D genes are given only for firm matches.

TRBJ2-7 | TRBV29-1 | TRBD2 | CSVVVTSSYEQYF | TGCAGCGTTGTAGTGACTAGCAGTTACGAGCAGTACTTC
TRBJ2-1 | TRBV5-1 | NA | CASSLGLGGSWNEQFF | TGCGCCAGCAGCTTGGGTTTGGGTGGGAGTTGGAATGAGCAGTTCTTC
TRBJ2-5 | TRBV28 | NA | CASSPTGTPETQYF | TGTGCCAGCAGCCCGACCGGGACTCCAGAGACCCAGTACTTC
TRBJ2-3 | TRBV29-1 | TRBD2 | CSVRRLAGGGDTQYF | TGCAGCGTCCGCCGCCTAGCGGGAGGGGGAGATACGCAGTATTTT
TRBJ2-7 | TRBV20-1 | NA | CSAREGYEQYF | TGCAGTGCTAGAGAAGGCTACGAGCAGTACTTC
TRBJ1-1 | TRBV5-6 | NA | CATIHTEAFF | TGTGCCACCATTCACACTGAAGCTTTCTTT
TRBJ2-1 | TRBV7-9 | NA | CASSLAGDPVWQFF | TGTGCCAGCAGCTTAGCGGGGGACCCCGTATGGCAGTTCTTC
TRBJ1-2 | TRBV18 | TRBD1 | CASSDTGVDGYTF | TGTGCCAGCTCAGATACAGGGGTGGATGGCTACACCTTC
TRBJ2-7 | TRBV12-3/TRBV12-4 | NA | CASSRNEGNWYEQYF | TGTGCCAGCAGTCGGAACGAGGGCAATTGGTACGAGCAGTACTTC
TRBJ1-2 | TRBV28 | NA | CASSFVPVYGYTF | TGTGCCAGCAGTTTCGTGCCAGTCTATGGCTACACCTTC
TRBJ2-3 | TRBV6-4 | TRBD1 | CASSSGQNTQYF | TGTGCCAGCAGTTCGGGACAGAATACGCAGTATTTT
TRBJ2-5 | TRBV28 | NA | CASSSRGQGRYQETQYF | TGTGCCAGCAGTTCCCGTGGGCAGGGGCGATACCAAGAGACCCAGTACTTC
TRBJ1-2 | TRBV10-3 | NA | CAISGGYYGYTF | TGTGCCATCAGTGGGGGGTACTATGGCTACACCTTC
TRBJ2-4 | TRBV5-8 | NA | CASSLGKGNPLAKNIQYF | TGTGCCAGCAGCTTGGGAAAGGGGAATCCGCTAGCCAAAAACATTCAGTACTTC
TRBJ2-1 | TRBV5-1 | NA | CASSLDPSYNEQFF | TGCGCCAGCAGCTTGGACCCCAGCTACAATGAGCAGTTCTTC
TRBJ2-3 | TRBV14 | NA | CASSQDPSTTDTQYF | TGTGCCAGCAGCCAAGATCCCTCGACCACAGATACGCAGTATTTT
TRBJ1-1 | TRBV19 | NA | CASSIPGMRTEAFF | TGTGCCAGTAGTATACCAGGAATGAGAACTGAAGCTTTCTTT
TRBJ1-2 | TRBV5-1 | NA | CASSLKSGGTYGYTF | TGCGCCAGCAGCTTGAAGTCGGGGGGCACCTATGGCTACACCTTC
TRBJ2-2 | TRBV2 | NA | CASSEAGIENTGELFF | TGTGCCAGCAGTGAAGCAGGGATCGAGAACACCGGGGAGCTGTTTTTT
TRBJ2-2 | TRBV6-6 | NA | CASQPANTGELFF | TGTGCCAGCCAACCAGCAAACACCGGGGAGCTGTTTTTT
TRBJ2-5 | TRBV27 | TRBD2 | CASSPPRTSGMETQYF | TGTGCCAGCAGCCCACCGAGGACTAGCGGGATGGAGACCCAGTACTTC
TRBJ1-5 | TRBV2 | NA | CASRVDQPQHF | TGTGCCAGCAGGGTTGATCAGCCCCAGCATTTT
TRBJ1-1 | TRBV28 | NA | CASSPGTSGNTEAFF | TGTGCCAGCAGTCCGGGGACATCGGGGAACACTGAAGCTTTCTTT
TRBJ2-5 | TRBV6-2/TRBV6-3 | NA | CASSRPSGTGETQYF | TGTGCCAGCAGTCGCCCTAGCGGGACAGGAGAGACCCAGTACTTC
TRBJ2-5 | TRBV18 | NA | CASSPAGTQETQYF | TGTGCCAGCTCACCAGCGGGAACCCAAGAGACCCAGTACTTC
TRBJ2-6 | TRBV3-1 | NA | CASSQVAGANVLTF | TGTGCCAGCAGCCAAGTGGCCGGGGCCAACGTCCTGACTTTC
TRBJ2-5 | TRBV7-9 | NA | CASSLWSLTADGTQYF | TGTGCCAGCAGCTTATGGTCGCTGACGGCAGATGGCACCCAGTACTTC
TRBJ2-7 | TRBV6-2/TRBV6-3 | TRBD2 | CASSQAGDRGKQYF | TGTGCCAGCAGCCAAGCGGGAGATCGGGGAAAGCAGTACTTC
TRBJ1-2 | TRBV12-3/TRBV12-4 | NA | CASSPGRDYGYTF | TGTGCCAGCAGTCCAGGCCGGGACTACGGCTACACCTTC
TRBJ2-5 | TRBV7-2 | NA | CASSYGLSETQYF | TGTGCCAGCAGCTACGGGCTCTCGGAGACCCAGTACTTC
TRBJ1-2 | TRBV10-3 | NA | CAISGRGPTSGYTF | TGTGCCATCAGTGGTCGGGGCCCTACGAGTGGCTACACCTTC
TRBJ2-4 | TRBV4-2 | TRBD1 | CASSQAIGTGVAKNIQYF | TGTGCCAGCAGCCAAGCTATAGGGACAGGGGTTGCCAAAAACATTCAGTACTTC
TRBJ2-1 | TRBV20-1 | TRBD2 | CPRRVAGYDNEQFF | TGTCCGAGAAGGGTAGCGGGATACGACAATGAGCAGTTCTTC
TRBJ2-5 | TRBV15 | NA | CATSRDARTVQETQYF | TGTGCCACCAGCAGAGATGCCCGGACAGTACAAGAGACCCAGTACTTC
TRBJ2-7 | TRBV5-1 | NA | CASSFGGAGGDEQYF | TGCGCCAGCAGCTTCGGAGGGGCAGGGGGAGACGAGCAGTACTTC
TRBJ2-7 | TRBV3-1 | TRBD1 | CASSRGTGRYEQYF | TGTGCCAGCAGCCGCGGGACAGGGAGGTACGAGCAGTACTTC
TRBJ2-7 | TRBV5-4 | NA | CASSLDLFGAYEQYF | TGTGCCAGCAGCTTGGATTTATTCGGGGCCTACGAGCAGTACTTC